This T cell receptor (beta chain) comes out of a study of CD8+CD57+ T cells in acquired aplastic anemia. At the level of the study: Sorted CD4+ and CD8+ cells yielded 3.2 ug of DNA on average. The average read count for CD4+ cells in healthy donors was around 10 million.

In regard to this clonotype: Its antigen is undetermined.

The CDR3 consists of 15 residues. Per germline, CDR1 KGHDR and CDR2 SFDVKD. The ends were cut back, 5 bases at V and 7 bases at J, with 17 bases in the middle. Profiling of TCR beta VDJ combinations and CDR3 sequences used genomic DNA as template. In TCRdb, the reads were re-called with MiXCR into one record per CDR3 protein. The table lists 150,000 to 200,000 distinct CDR3 sequences, about 47% of them singletons. Study-wide findings and caveats: CD8+ Simpson's diversity did not differ significantly between patients and controls. Overlap between patients and controls comprised twenty-nine CD8+ CDR3 sequences.

The rearrangement uses TRBV24-1 and TRBJ2-1; D is perhaps TRBD1 (5 bases). This clonotype was obtained from a human donor in good health. Sequencing used sorted CD4+, CD8+, or CD8+CD57+ T cells (not recorded which) from PBMCs. DNA of the CDR3: TGTGCCACCAGTGTATCGTTTGGGGCTTTAAATGAGCAGTTCTTC. Protein sequence: CATSVSFGALNEQFF.